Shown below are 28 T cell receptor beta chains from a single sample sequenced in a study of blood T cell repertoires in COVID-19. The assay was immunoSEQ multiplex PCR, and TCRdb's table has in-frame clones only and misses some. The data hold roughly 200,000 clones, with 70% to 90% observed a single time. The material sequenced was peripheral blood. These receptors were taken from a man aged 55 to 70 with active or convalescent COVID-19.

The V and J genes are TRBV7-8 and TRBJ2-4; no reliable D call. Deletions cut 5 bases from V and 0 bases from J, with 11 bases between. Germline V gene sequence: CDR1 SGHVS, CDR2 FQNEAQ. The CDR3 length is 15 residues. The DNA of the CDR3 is TGTGCCAGCAGCCCCCGGTATGGAGCCAAAAACATTCAGTACTTC. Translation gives CASSPRYGAKNIQYF.

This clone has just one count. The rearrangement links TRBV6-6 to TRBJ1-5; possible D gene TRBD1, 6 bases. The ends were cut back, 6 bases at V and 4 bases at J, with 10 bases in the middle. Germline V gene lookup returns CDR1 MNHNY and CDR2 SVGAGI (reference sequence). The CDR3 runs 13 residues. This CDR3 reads CASRLTGNQPQHF. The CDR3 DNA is TGTGCCAGCAGGCTCACAGGGAATCAGCCCCAGCATTTT.

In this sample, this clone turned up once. CDR3 residues: CASSLRTDTQYF. CDR3 nucleotides: TGTGCCAGCAGTCTACGGACAGATACGCAGTATTTT. The rearrangement links TRBV5-4 to TRBJ2-3, with D unresolved. The CDR3 is made up of 12 amino acids. V lost 5 bases, J lost 3 bases, and 7 bases lay in between. Germline CDR1 SGHNT, CDR2 YYREEE (reference sequence).

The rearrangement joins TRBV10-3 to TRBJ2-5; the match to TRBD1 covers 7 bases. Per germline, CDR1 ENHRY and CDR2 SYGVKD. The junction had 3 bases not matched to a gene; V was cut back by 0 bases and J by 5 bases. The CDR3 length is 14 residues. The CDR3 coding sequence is TGTGCCATCAGTGAGTCTACAGGGGTCGAGACCCAGTACTTC. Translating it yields CAISESTGVETQYF.

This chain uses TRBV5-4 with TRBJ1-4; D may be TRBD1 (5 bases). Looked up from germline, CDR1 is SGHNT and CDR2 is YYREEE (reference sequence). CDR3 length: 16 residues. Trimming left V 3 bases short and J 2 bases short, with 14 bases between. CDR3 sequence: CASSSMDRGTNEKLFF. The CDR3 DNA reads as TGTGCCAGCAGCTCCATGGACCGGGGGACTAATGAAAAACTGTTTTTT.

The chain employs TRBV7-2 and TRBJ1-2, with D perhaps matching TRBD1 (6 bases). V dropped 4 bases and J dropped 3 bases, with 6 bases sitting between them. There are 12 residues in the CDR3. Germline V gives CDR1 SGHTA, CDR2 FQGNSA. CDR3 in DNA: TGTGCCAGCAGCTACAGGGACTATGGCTACACCTTC. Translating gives CASSYRDYGYTF.

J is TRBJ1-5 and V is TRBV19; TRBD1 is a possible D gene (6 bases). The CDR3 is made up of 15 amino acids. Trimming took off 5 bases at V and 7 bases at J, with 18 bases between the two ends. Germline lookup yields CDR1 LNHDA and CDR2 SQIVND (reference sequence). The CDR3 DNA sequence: TGTGCCAGTAGTTCTGGACAGCCCGGATTCCAGCCCCAGCATTTT. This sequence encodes CASSSGQPGFQPQHF.

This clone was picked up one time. CDR3 DNA: TGTGCCACCGGACAGGGGGCCGGTAATAGTGGCTACACCTTC. Translating gives CATGQGAGNSGYTF. The rearrangement joins TRBV10-3 to TRBJ1-2; TRBD1 matches 11 bases. CDR3 length: 14 residues. Trimming at V came to 10 bases and at J to 7 bases, leaving 11 bases not matched to a gene. CDR1 is ENHRY and CDR2 is SYGVKD in the germline V gene.

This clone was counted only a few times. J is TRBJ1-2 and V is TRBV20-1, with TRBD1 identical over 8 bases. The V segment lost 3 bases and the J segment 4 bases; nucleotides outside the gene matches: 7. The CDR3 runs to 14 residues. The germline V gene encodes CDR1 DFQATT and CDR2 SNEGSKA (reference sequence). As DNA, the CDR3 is TGCAGTGCTAGTCTCAGGGGGCTTTCCTATGGCTACACCTTC. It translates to CSASLRGLSYGYTF.

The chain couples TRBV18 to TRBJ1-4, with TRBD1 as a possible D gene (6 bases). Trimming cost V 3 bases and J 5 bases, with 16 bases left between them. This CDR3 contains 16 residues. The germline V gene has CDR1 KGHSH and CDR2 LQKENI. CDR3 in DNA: TGTGCCAGCTCACCGCTCCCGACAGGAGAAAATGAAAAACTGTTTTTT. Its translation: CASSPLPTGENEKLFF.

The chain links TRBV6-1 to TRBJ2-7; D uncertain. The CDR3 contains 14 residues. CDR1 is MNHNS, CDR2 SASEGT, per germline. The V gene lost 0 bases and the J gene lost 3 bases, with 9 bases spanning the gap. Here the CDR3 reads CASSEALLSYEQYF. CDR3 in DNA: TGTGCCAGCAGTGAAGCGCTTTTGAGCTACGAGCAGTACTTC.

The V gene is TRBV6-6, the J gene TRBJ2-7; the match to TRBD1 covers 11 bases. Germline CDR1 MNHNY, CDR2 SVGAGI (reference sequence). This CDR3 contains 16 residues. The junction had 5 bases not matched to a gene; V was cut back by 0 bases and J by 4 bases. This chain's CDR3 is CASSYSTGTGGYEQYF. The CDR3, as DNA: TGTGCCAGCAGTTACTCGACCGGGACAGGGGGTTACGAGCAGTACTTC.

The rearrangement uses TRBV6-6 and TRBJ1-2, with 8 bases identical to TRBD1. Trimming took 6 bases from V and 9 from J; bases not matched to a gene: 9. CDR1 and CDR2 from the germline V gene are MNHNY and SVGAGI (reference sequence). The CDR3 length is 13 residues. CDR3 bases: TGTGCCAGCAGCGGGACAGGTAGGAGGAGCTACACCTTC. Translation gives CASSGTGRRSYTF.

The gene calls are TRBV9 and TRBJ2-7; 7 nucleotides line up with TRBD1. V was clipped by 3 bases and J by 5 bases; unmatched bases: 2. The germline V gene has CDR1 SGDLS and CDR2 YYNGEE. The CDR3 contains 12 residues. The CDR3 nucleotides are TGTGCCAGCAGCGGCGACAGGGACGAGCAGTACTTC. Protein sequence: CASSGDRDEQYF.

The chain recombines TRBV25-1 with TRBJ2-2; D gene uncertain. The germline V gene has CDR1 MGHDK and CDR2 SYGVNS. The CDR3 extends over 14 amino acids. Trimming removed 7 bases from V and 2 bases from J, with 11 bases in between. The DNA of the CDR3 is TGTGCCAGCACCCCCACAGCCAACACCGGGGAGCTGTTTTTT. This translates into CASTPTANTGELFF.

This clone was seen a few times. CDR3 nucleotides: TGTGCCAGCAGCTTATTGGGTCAGGGGAGCGAGCAGTACTTC. Translated: CASSLLGQGSEQYF. V is TRBV7-9 and J is TRBJ2-7; the D gene is possibly TRBD1 (6 bases). V was clipped by 2 bases and J by 6 bases, with 14 bases between them. This CDR3 has 14 residues. Per germline, CDR1 SEHNR and CDR2 FQNEAQ (reference sequence).

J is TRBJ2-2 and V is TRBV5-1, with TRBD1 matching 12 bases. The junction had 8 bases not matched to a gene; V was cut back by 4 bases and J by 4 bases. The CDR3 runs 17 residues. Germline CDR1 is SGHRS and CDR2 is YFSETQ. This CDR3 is CASSPGQGASGTGELFF. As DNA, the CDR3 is TGCGCCAGCAGCCCGGGACAGGGGGCGTCGGGCACCGGGGAGCTGTTTTTT. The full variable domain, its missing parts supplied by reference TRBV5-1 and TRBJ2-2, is KAGVTQTPRYLIKTRGQQVTLSCSPISGHRSVSWYQQTPGQGLQFLFEYFSETQRNKGNFPGRFSGRQFSNSRSEMNVSTLELGDSALYLCASSPGQGASGTGELFFGEGSRLTVL.

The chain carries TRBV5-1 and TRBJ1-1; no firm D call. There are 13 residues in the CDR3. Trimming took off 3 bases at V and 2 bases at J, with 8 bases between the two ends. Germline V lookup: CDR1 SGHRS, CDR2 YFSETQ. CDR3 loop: CASSSMTNTEAFF. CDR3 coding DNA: TGCGCCAGCAGCTCCATGACAAACACTGAAGCTTTCTTT.

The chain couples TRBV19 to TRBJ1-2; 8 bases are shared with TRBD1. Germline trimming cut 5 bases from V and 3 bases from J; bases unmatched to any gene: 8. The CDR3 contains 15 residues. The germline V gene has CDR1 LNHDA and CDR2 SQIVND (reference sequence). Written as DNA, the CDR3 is TGTGCCAGTAGTCCTCGGGCAGGGGGCGACTATGGCTACACCTTC. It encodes CASSPRAGGDYGYTF.

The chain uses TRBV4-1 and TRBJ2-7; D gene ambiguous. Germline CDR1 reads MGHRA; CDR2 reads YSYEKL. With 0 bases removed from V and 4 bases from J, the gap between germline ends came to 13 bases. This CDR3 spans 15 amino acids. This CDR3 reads CASSQDTRNFYEQYF. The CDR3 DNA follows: TGCGCCAGCAGCCAAGACACGAGAAATTTTTACGAGCAGTACTTC.

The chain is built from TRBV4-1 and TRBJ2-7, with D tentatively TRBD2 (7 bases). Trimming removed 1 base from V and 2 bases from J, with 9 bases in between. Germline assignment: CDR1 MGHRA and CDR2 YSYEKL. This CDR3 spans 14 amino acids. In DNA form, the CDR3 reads TGCGCCAGCAGCCAAGGGCGGGGGCCCTACGAGCAGTACTTC. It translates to CASSQGRGPYEQYF.

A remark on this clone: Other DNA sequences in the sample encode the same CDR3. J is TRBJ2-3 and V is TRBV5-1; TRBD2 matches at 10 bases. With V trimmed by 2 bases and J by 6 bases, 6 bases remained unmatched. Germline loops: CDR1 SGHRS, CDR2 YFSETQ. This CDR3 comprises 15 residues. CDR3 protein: CASSFSGGAADTQYF. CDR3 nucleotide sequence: TGCGCCAGCAGCTTCAGCGGGGGGGCCGCGGATACGCAGTATTTT.

CDR3 loop: CASTPGGTGDIGAFF. The CDR3 nucleotides read TGTGCCAGCACCCCCGGGGGGACAGGGGATATAGGAGCTTTCTTT. The chain is built from TRBV6-5 and TRBJ1-1; 10 positions match TRBD1. Per germline, CDR1 MNHEY and CDR2 SVGAGI. The CDR3 spans 15 residues. Losses at the gene ends were 7 bases for V and 10 bases for J; bases not matched to a gene: 15.

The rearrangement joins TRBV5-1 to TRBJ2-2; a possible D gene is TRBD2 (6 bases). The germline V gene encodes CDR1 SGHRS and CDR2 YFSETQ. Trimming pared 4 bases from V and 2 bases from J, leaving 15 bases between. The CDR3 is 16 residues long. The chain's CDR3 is CASSIRRGINTGELFF. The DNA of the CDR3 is TGCGCCAGCAGCATCAGGAGGGGCATTAACACCGGGGAGCTGTTTTTT.

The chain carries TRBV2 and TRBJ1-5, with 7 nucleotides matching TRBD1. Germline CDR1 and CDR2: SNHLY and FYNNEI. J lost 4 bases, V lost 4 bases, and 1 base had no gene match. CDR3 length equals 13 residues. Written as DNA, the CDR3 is TGTGCCAGCAGTGGGGACAGTAATCAGCCCCAGCATTTT. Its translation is CASSGDSNQPQHF.

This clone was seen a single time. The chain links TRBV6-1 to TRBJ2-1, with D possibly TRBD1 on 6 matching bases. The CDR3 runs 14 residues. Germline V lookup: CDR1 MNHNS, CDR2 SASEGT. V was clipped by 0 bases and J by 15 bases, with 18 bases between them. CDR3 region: CASSEAQIRGNRFF. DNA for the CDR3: TGTGCCAGCAGTGAAGCGCAGATAAGGGGGAATAGGTTCTTC.

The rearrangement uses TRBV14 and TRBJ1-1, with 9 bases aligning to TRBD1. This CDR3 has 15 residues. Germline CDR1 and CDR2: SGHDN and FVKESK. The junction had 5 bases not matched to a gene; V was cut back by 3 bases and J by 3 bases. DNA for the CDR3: TGTGCCAGCAGCCACCCGGACAGGGGATACACTGAAGCTTTCTTT. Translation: CASSHPDRGYTEAFF.

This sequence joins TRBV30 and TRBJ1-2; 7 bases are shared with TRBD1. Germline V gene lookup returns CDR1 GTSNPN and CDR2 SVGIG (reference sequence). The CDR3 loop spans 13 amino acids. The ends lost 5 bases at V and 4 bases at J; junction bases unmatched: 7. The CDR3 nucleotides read TGTGCCTGGGGCCCCGGGACAGTCTATGGCTACACCTTC. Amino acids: CAWGPGTVYGYTF.